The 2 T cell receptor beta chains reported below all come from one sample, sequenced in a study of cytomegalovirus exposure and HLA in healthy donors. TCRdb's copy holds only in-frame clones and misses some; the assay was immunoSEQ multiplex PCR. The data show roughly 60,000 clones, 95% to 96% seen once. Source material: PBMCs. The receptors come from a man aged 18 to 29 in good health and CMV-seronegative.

CDR3 sequence reads: CSVVGGGGTANYGYTF. The CDR3, as DNA: TGCAGCGTTGTGGGGGGGGGCGGCACAGCTAACTATGGCTACACCTTC. The genes are TRBV29-1 and TRBJ1-2, with a weak D call TRBD1 (6 bases). The V and J ends lost 4 bases and 0 bases respectively, with 18 bases between them. Germline CDR1 and CDR2: SQVTM and ANQGSEA. The CDR3 spans 16 residues.

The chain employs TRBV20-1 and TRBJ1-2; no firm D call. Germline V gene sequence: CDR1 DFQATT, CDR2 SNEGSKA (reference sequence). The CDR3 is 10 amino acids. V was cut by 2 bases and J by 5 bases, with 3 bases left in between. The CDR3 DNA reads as TGCAGTGCTAGACAGTATGGCTACACCTTC. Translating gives CSARQYGYTF.